The 13 T cell receptor beta chains below were found in one sample sequenced in a study of OX40 agonist ivuxolimab in advanced cancers. The table came from immunoSEQ multiplex PCR; TCRdb's copy has only in-frame clones and leaves some out. The sample has roughly 86,000 clones, 92% seen once. Sequenced here: CD4+ or CD8+ T cells sorted from blood, sampled in a trial of the OX40 agonist ivuxolimab. Receptors originate from an adult with an advanced solid tumor such as melanoma, head and neck, liver or kidney cancer.

The rearrangement uses TRBV4-2 and TRBJ2-1; 8 bases are shared with TRBD2. V lost 3 bases, J lost 4 bases, and 5 bases stayed unmatched. Germline V gives CDR1 LGHNA, CDR2 YNFKEQ. This CDR3 contains 15 residues. The CDR3 here is CASSHRGGQYNEQFF. The CDR3 region has the DNA TGTGCCAGCAGCCATCGGGGGGGGCAATACAATGAGCAGTTCTTC.

The chain joins TRBV18 to TRBJ2-7; tentative D call: TRBD2 (6 bases). V was pared by 3 bases and J by 1 base, with 13 bases between. The CDR3 contains 15 residues. The germline V gene has CDR1 KGHSH and CDR2 LQKENI. The CDR3 is CASSPGGRRSYEQYF. The CDR3 DNA is TGTGCCAGCTCACCGGGTGGGAGGAGGTCCTACGAGCAGTACTTC.

The chain is built from TRBV28 and TRBJ2-7; 14 bases match TRBD2. Germline trimming cut 3 bases from V and 3 bases from J; bases unmatched to any gene: 1. CDR3 length equals 15 residues. CDR1 and CDR2 from the germline V gene are MDHEN and SYDVKM. CDR3 DNA: TGTGCCAGCAGTTTGGGACTAGCGGGAGTCTACGAGCAGTACTTC. This codes for CASSLGLAGVYEQYF.

This clone occurred once. The chain combines TRBV28 with TRBJ2-7; D remains unclear. Per the germline V gene, CDR1 is MDHEN and CDR2 is SYDVKM. Trimming cost V 4 bases and J 0 bases, with 16 bases left between them. The CDR3 has 16 residues. CDR3 residues: CASSSTGRRSSYEQYF. CDR3 DNA: TGTGCCAGCAGTTCCACCGGCAGGCGTTCCTCCTACGAGCAGTACTTC.

This rearrangement joins TRBV6-5 to TRBJ1-2; 8 bases match TRBD1. Germline loops: CDR1 MNHEY, CDR2 SVGAGI. With 5 bases clipped from V and 5 bases from J, the junction kept 4 bases outside the gene matches. The CDR3 is 13 residues long. The CDR3 spells CASSTGGGYGYTF. The CDR3 DNA sequence: TGTGCCAGCAGTACAGGGGGAGGGTATGGCTACACCTTC.

The count of this clone is one. The chain is built from TRBV13 and TRBJ2-2, with 11 bases identical to TRBD2. Germline V gene lookup returns CDR1 PRHDT and CDR2 FYEKMQ (reference sequence). The CDR3 length is 15 residues. After removal of 5 bases from V and 4 bases from J, the junction contained 3 bases not matched to a gene. The CDR3: CASSLGLAGTGELFF. For the CDR3, the DNA is TGTGCCAGCAGCCTCGGACTAGCGGGCACCGGGGAGCTGTTTTTT.

The chain employs TRBV11-1 and TRBJ2-5; perhaps TRBD2 as D (6 bases). This CDR3 contains 14 residues. V was shortened by 1 base and J by 5 bases, with 11 bases between the two germline ends. Germline CDR1 reads SGHAT; CDR2 reads FQDESV (reference sequence). CDR3 in DNA: TGTGCCAGCAGCTTAGGTACAGGAGGGGAGACCCAGTACTTC. The encoded protein is CASSLGTGGETQYF. The complete variable domain, with remaining parts taken from reference TRBV11-1 and TRBJ2-5, reads EAEVAQSPRYKITEKSQAVAFWCDPISGHATLYWYRQILGQGPELLVQFQDESVVDDSQLPKDRFSAERLKGVDSTLKIQPAELGDSAMYLCASSLGTGGETQYFGPGTRLLVL.

The gene calls are TRBV27 and TRBJ2-1; 10 bases fit TRBD2. The germline gives CDR1 MNHEY, CDR2 SMNVEV (reference sequence). V lost 4 bases, J lost 6 bases, and 6 bases stayed unmatched. There are 15 residues in the CDR3. Here the CDR3 DNA reads TGTGCCAGCAGTTCACCTAGCGGGAGTATCAATGAGCAGTTCTTC. This translates into CASSSPSGSINEQFF.

This clone was seen once. The chain couples TRBV5-1 to TRBJ1-2; 7 bases fit TRBD1. V shed 4 bases, J shed 0 bases, and the junction held 12 bases outside the gene matches. Germline CDR1 and CDR2: SGHRS and YFSETQ. CDR3 length: 17 amino acids. The CDR3 loop is CASSPRPGGEANYGYTF. The DNA of the CDR3 is TGCGCCAGCAGCCCTCGGCCAGGGGGTGAAGCTAACTATGGCTACACCTTC.

The J gene is TRBJ1-6, the V gene TRBV27; a possible D gene is TRBD1 (6 bases). This CDR3 comprises 15 residues. V was shortened by 0 bases and J by 6 bases, with 9 bases between the two germline ends. Germline CDR1 and CDR2: MNHEY and SMNVEV (reference sequence). CDR3 DNA sequence: TGTGCCAGCAGTTTATCGGGAGGGGGTAATTCACCCCTCCACTTT. Translated: CASSLSGGGNSPLHF.

The rearrangement joins TRBV18 to TRBJ1-2; no firm D call. This CDR3 has 15 amino acids. Per the germline V gene, CDR1 is KGHSH and CDR2 is LQKENI. V was pared by 2 bases and J by 6 bases, with 16 bases between. In DNA form, the CDR3 reads TGTGCCAGCTCACCAATAAGGCTGCCGAGAGATGGCTACACCTTC. Amino acids: CASSPIRLPRDGYTF.

The CDR3, as DNA: TGCGCCAGCAGCTTGACCGCGGGGAACCCGGCGGGCGAGCAGTACTTC. This sequence encodes CASSLTAGNPAGEQYF. The rearrangement links TRBV5-1 to TRBJ2-7; weak D call: TRBD2 (6 bases). The germline V gene encodes CDR1 SGHRS and CDR2 YFSETQ. The ends were cut back, 1 base at V and 6 bases at J, with 20 bases in the middle. The CDR3 has 16 amino acids.

The rearrangement uses TRBV5-1 and TRBJ1-6; 9 bases line up with TRBD1. V was clipped by 0 bases and J by 6 bases; unmatched bases: 4. Looked up from germline, CDR1 is SGHRS and CDR2 is YFSETQ. This CDR3 comprises 16 residues. The CDR3 is CASSLGQGDLNSPLHF. The CDR3, as DNA: TGCGCCAGCAGCTTGGGACAGGGGGATCTTAATTCACCCCTCCACTTT.